The 25 T cell receptor beta chains given below trace back to one sample, sequenced in a study of T cell clonality in common variable immunodeficiency. TCRdb keeps only in-frame clones here, not all; method: immunoSEQ multiplex PCR. The sample gives about 42,000 clones, none seen only once, and the top ten clones hold 5% to 6.5%. General study results and limits: Fewer deletions and N-nucleotide insertions were reportedly seen in common variable immunodeficiency TCR beta sequences.

For these receptors, no antigen is known. The sample taken for sequencing was peripheral blood mononuclear cells. All receptors come from a human donor with common variable immunodeficiency.

Points on this clone: The read terminates 3 residues ahead of where the CDR3 ends, so the germline J gene completes it. The V call is TRBV30, the J call TRBJ1-1, with TRBD1 identical over 9 bases. Germline values: CDR1 GTSNPN, CDR2 SVGIG (reference sequence). The CDR3 totals 13 residues. The CDR3 reads CAWSVRDRVSAFF. CDR3 bases read: TGTGCCTGGAGTGTACGGGACAGGGTGTCA.

This clone was seen ten or more times. Coverage ceases 3 residues before the CDR3 finishes, and the germline J gene fills in the end. The rearrangement joins TRBV5-1 to TRBJ1-6; maybe TRBD1 (6 bases). The ends were cut back, 2 bases at V and 7 bases at J, with 19 bases in the middle. The CDR3 covers 17 residues. Germline V lookup: CDR1 SGHRS, CDR2 YFSETQ. Incomplete CDR3 DNA: TGCGCCAGCAGCTTCTCCGGGACAAGGGGTTCGAATTCACCC. Translation gives CASSFSGTRGSNSP. The whole CDR3 sequence reads CASSFSGTRGSNSPLHF.

This clone has a count of ten or more. The read is 3 residues too short to cover the CDR3 end, so that end is filled in from the germline J gene. This sequence joins TRBV20-1 and TRBJ1-1; 7 nucleotides agree with TRBD1. CDR3 size: 14 residues. With V trimmed by 3 bases and J by 4 bases, 8 bases remained unmatched. The germline gives CDR1 DFQATT, CDR2 SNEGSKA (reference sequence). Partial CDR3 DNA: TGCAGTGCTAGCAGGGAAAACAGGGGCACTGAA. This encodes CSASRENRGTE. The entire CDR3 protein is CSASRENRGTEAFF.

This clone was detected ten times or more. The read finishes 3 residues shy of the CDR3 end, and the germline J gene is used to complete it. This chain links TRBV4-2 with TRBJ2-5; 10 nucleotides agree with TRBD2. Germline CDR1 LGHNA, CDR2 YNFKEQ. After removal of 1 base from V and 4 bases from J, the junction contained 0 bases not matched to a gene. The CDR3 runs to 14 residues. CDR3 DNA, as far as it was read: TGTGCCAGCAGCCAAGGACTAGCGGGAGAGACC. Residues: CASSQGLAGET. The entire CDR3 is CASSQGLAGETQYF.

This clone was seen at least ten times. Read coverage stops 3 residues before the CDR3 terminus; the germline J gene supplies the remainder. The chain has TRBV28 and TRBJ2-3, with 10 nucleotides matching TRBD1. The length of the CDR3 is 16 residues. Looked up from germline, CDR1 is MDHEN and CDR2 is SYDVKM. Trimming took 6 bases from V and 0 from J; bases not matched to a gene: 6. Partial CDR3 DNA: TGTGCCAGCAGCCCTCGGGACAGGGGTAGCACAGATACG. It codes for CASSPRDRGSTDT. The entire CDR3 sequence reads CASSPRDRGSTDTQYF.

This clone was observed at least ten times. The read ends 3 residues shy of where the CDR3 ends; the end is completed using the germline J gene. This rearrangement joins TRBV5-1 to TRBJ1-6; D remains unclear. The CDR3 loop spans 16 amino acids. CDR1 SGHRS and CDR2 YFSETQ come from the germline V gene. V was trimmed by 0 bases and J by 0 bases, leaving 7 bases between them. Partial CDR3 DNA: TGCGCCAGCAGCTTGGAGACAAGCTCCTATAATTCACCC. Its translation is CASSLETSSYNSP. The entire CDR3 protein reads CASSLETSSYNSPLHF.

This clone was detected ten times or more. Coverage ceases 3 residues before the CDR3 finishes, and the germline J gene fills in the end. The chain employs TRBV11-2 and TRBJ1-5; TRBD1 is a possible D gene (5 bases). The CDR3 spans 13 residues. Germline CDR1 SGHAT, CDR2 FQNNGV. The V end was cut by 1 base, the J end by 6 bases, with 7 bases between. CDR3 in amino acids: CASSLVGVQPQHF. The sequenced part of the CDR3 DNA is TGTGCCAGCAGCTTAGTAGGGGTTCAGCCC.

This clone was counted between two and nine times. The read halts 3 residues ahead of the CDR3 end, with the missing end drawn from the germline J gene. The V and J genes are TRBV18 and TRBJ2-5; D is perhaps TRBD1 (5 bases). Trimming removed 5 bases from V and 5 bases from J, with 12 bases in between. The CDR3 consists of 13 residues. The germline CDR1 and CDR2 sequences are KGHSH and LQKENI. The CDR3 protein is CASSNRHFETQYF. Partial CDR3 DNA: TGTGCCAGCTCAAACAGGCACTTCGAGACC.

With regard to this clone: With the read ending 3 residues before the CDR3 end, the germline J gene is used to fill in that end. This sequence joins TRBV19 and TRBJ2-7, with 7 nucleotides matching TRBD1. The length of the CDR3 is 11 residues. The germline V gene encodes CDR1 LNHDA and CDR2 SQIVND (reference sequence). Trimming took 6 bases from V and 6 from J; bases not matched to a gene: 2. The CDR3 bases that were read are TGTGCCAGTAGACAGGGGAGCGAG. This gives the protein CASRQGSE. The entire CDR3 sequence reads CASRQGSEQYF.

This clone has a count of ten or more. The missing CDR3 end, 3 residues past where the read stops, is filled in from the germline J gene. The rearrangement links TRBV30 to TRBJ1-2; TRBD1 matches at 7 bases. Germline V gives CDR1 GTSNPN, CDR2 SVGIG (reference sequence). The length of the CDR3 is 12 residues. The DNA read from the CDR3 is TGTGCCTGCCTCCGGGACAGAGTCGGC. Its translation is CACLRDRVG. The whole CDR3 sequence reads CACLRDRVGYTF.

This clone came up a few times. The CDR3 end lies 3 residues beyond the end of the read and is filled in from the germline J gene. The rearrangement joins TRBV7-8 to TRBJ2-2; 12 bases are a match to TRBD1. CDR3 size: 16 residues. With V trimmed by 5 bases and J by 6 bases, 7 bases remained unmatched. Germline V CDR1 and CDR2: SGHVS, FQNEAQ. The covered CDR3 bases are TGTGCCAGCAGCGATAGCCGGGACAGGGGGCCCGGGGAG. Residues: CASSDSRDRGPGE. The complete CDR3 reads CASSDSRDRGPGELFF. Complete variable domain (other parts from reference TRBV7-8 and TRBJ2-2): GAGVSQSPRYKVAKRGQDVALRCDPISGHVSLFWYQQALGQGPEFLTYFQNEAQLDKSGLPSDRFFAERPEGSVSTLKIQRTQQEDSAVYLCASSDSRDRGPGELFFGEGSRLTVL.

As to this clone: Sequencing ends 3 residues short of the CDR3 end; the germline J gene provides the rest. J is TRBJ2-5 and V is TRBV11-2; D possibly corresponds to TRBD2 (5 bases). V gave up 5 bases and J gave up 6 bases, with 19 bases separating them. CDR3 length: 15 residues. Germline lookup yields CDR1 SGHAT and CDR2 FQNNGV. Here the CDR3 reads CASSPSDSLLQTQYF. The DNA read from the CDR3 is TGTGCCAGCAGCCCCTCGGACTCTCTCCTCCAGACC.

CDR3 bases read: TGCAGTGCTAGAGAACATAGCGGGAGAAATGATGAG. This codes for CSAREHSGRNDE. The entire CDR3 is CSAREHSGRNDEQFF. The chain couples TRBV20-1 to TRBJ2-1, with 9 bases identical to TRBD2. Read coverage stops 3 residues before the CDR3 terminus; the germline J gene supplies the remainder. The CDR3 totals 15 residues. V lost 0 bases, J lost 8 bases, and 8 bases stayed unmatched. Germline lookup yields CDR1 DFQATT and CDR2 SNEGSKA (reference sequence).

In regard to this clone: With the read ending 3 residues before the CDR3 end, the germline J gene is used to fill in that end. This chain connects TRBV7-8 to TRBJ1-6; perhaps TRBD1 as D (6 bases). This CDR3 spans 14 amino acids. Germline values: CDR1 SGHVS, CDR2 FQNEAQ. The V gene lost 2 bases and the J gene lost 4 bases, with 6 bases spanning the gap. CDR3 DNA (partial): TGTGCCAGCAGCTTACAGGGGTATAATTCACCC. It is translated as CASSLQGYNSP. The entire CDR3 reads CASSLQGYNSPLHF.

This clone was observed at least ten times. Read sequence stops 3 residues before the CDR3 end, and the germline J gene provides the missing end. The V gene is TRBV4-1, the J gene TRBJ2-2, with D possibly being TRBD1 (7 bases). The CDR3 is 17 residues long. The germline V gene encodes CDR1 MGHRA and CDR2 YSYEKL. The V end was cut by 4 bases, the J end by 3 bases, with 18 bases between. The CDR3 loop is CASSPTVRGDDTGELFF. The DNA read from the CDR3 is TGCGCCAGCAGCCCGACAGTCAGGGGGGATGACACCGGGGAG.

This clone has more than one count but fewer than ten. The sequence runs out 3 residues before the end of the CDR3; the remainder is reconstructed from the germline J gene. The chain has TRBV19 and TRBJ1-2; perhaps TRBD1 as D (5 bases). The CDR3 has 13 residues. Germline V CDR1 and CDR2: LNHDA, SQIVND (reference sequence). The CDR3 sequence is CASTSQGNEDYTF. CDR3 DNA, as far as it was read: TGTGCCAGTACCTCCCAGGGAAATGAAGAC.

This clone was recorded at least ten times. The DNA ends 3 residues before the CDR3 does, and the rest of the CDR3 is filled in from the germline J gene. J is TRBJ2-7 and V is TRBV2; D might be TRBD1 (5 bases). Trimming pared 4 bases from V and 2 bases from J, leaving 18 bases between. CDR3 length: 16 residues. Germline lookup yields CDR1 SNHLY and CDR2 FYNNEI. The sequenced CDR3 bases are TGTGCCAGCAGTGTAGACAGCTACAGTTACACCTACGAG. It specifies CASSVDSYSYTYE. The entire CDR3 protein reads CASSVDSYSYTYEQYF.

Many counts were recorded for this clone. The read stops 3 residues short of the end of the CDR3; the missing end is completed from the germline J gene. J is TRBJ2-7 and V is TRBV18, with 7 bases identical to TRBD2. Germline CDR1 and CDR2: KGHSH and LQKENI. J was trimmed by 2 bases and V by 4 bases; bases with no gene match: 8. The CDR3 totals 15 residues. CDR3 DNA, as far as it was read: TGTGCCAGCTCACGGCCGGGGGGAGGAGCCTACGAG. The encoded protein is CASSRPGGGAYE. The full CDR3 protein reads CASSRPGGGAYEQYF.

In the case of this clone: The CDR3 goes on 3 residues after the read ends, and that part is filled in from the germline J gene. The chain carries TRBV6-1 and TRBJ1-3; TRBD1 might be the D (5 bases). The V gene's germline CDR1 is MNHNS and CDR2 SASEGT. V lost 3 bases, J lost 1 base, and 10 bases lay in between. The CDR3 consists of 15 residues. The part of the CDR3 DNA that was read is TGTGCCAGCAGTGACCAGCAGGGTTCTGGAAACACC. The encoded protein is CASSDQQGSGNT. The CDR3, in full, reads CASSDQQGSGNTIYF.

For this clone: Coverage ceases 3 residues before the CDR3 finishes, and the germline J gene fills in the end. The chain carries TRBV5-1 and TRBJ1-5; D is uncertain. V lost 4 bases and J lost 8, with 13 bases in between. This CDR3 spans 13 amino acids. The germline CDR1 and CDR2 sequences are SGHRS and YFSETQ. The DNA read from the CDR3 is TGCGCCAGCAGCGAGTGGGCCGGGGAGCCC. It translates to CASSEWAGEP. The full CDR3 protein reads CASSEWAGEPQHF.

There are a few counts of this clone. The read falls 3 residues short of the CDR3 end, and the missing part is taken from the germline J gene. The chain recombines TRBV6-2 or TRBV6-3 with TRBJ1-3; D unclear. The germline CDR1 and CDR2 sequences are MNHEY and SVGEGT. The CDR3 contains 14 residues. Trimming removed 8 bases at V and 0 bases at J, with 11 bases between. Incomplete CDR3 DNA: TGTGCCAGCGCGGGGTCGAGCTCTGGAAACACC. This encodes CASAGSSSGNT. The complete CDR3 reads CASAGSSSGNTIYF.

This clone was detected a few times. The read is 3 residues too short to cover the CDR3 end, so that end is filled in from the germline J gene. The rearrangement joins TRBV20-1 to TRBJ2-5; D not certain. Germline CDR1 and CDR2: DFQATT and SNEGSKA (reference sequence). V lost 0 bases to trimming and J lost 5 bases, with 4 bases between them. CDR3 length equals 11 residues. The CDR3 loop is CSARESETQYF. The CDR3 bases that were read are TGCAGTGCTAGAGAGAGCGAGACC.

Regarding this clone: The read ends 3 residues shy of where the CDR3 ends; the end is completed using the germline J gene. The rearrangement uses TRBV20-1 and TRBJ2-1; D is undetermined. Per the germline V gene, CDR1 is DFQATT and CDR2 is SNEGSKA (reference sequence). The length of the CDR3 is 10 residues. V was clipped by 3 bases and J by 7 bases, with 4 bases between them. The sequenced part of the CDR3 DNA is TGCAGTGCTAGTCTGAATGAG. Translating it yields CSASLNE. The entire CDR3 protein is CSASLNEQFF.

This clone was observed at least ten times. The read is 3 residues too short to cover the CDR3 end, so that end is filled in from the germline J gene. The chain is built from TRBV7-2 and TRBJ1-1; D possibly corresponds to TRBD1 (5 bases). Trimming stripped 5 bases from V and 4 bases from J, with 11 bases between. This CDR3 spans 13 amino acids. Germline V lookup: CDR1 SGHTA, CDR2 FQGNSA. CDR3 in amino acids: CASSVQEGTEAFF. The DNA read from the CDR3 is TGTGCCAGCAGCGTACAGGAGGGCACTGAA.

This clone has only a few counts. Read sequence stops 3 residues before the CDR3 end, and the germline J gene provides the missing end. The rearrangement links TRBV5-1 to TRBJ2-2; 8 nucleotides agree with TRBD2. CDR1 is SGHRS, CDR2 YFSETQ, per germline. There are 17 residues in the CDR3. With V trimmed by 0 bases and J by 6 bases, 10 bases remained unmatched. CDR3 DNA, as far as it was read: TGCGCCAGCAGCTTGGGGACAGCGGGGGCGGTCCCCGGGGAG. Its protein is CASSLGTAGAVPGE. The complete CDR3 protein is CASSLGTAGAVPGELFF.